Detailed here is one T cell receptor beta chain. This specimen belongs to a study of blood T cell repertoires in COVID-19. The wider study: Researchers got acute and convalescent COVID-19 samples from the United States, Italy and Spain. The cDNA or gDNA used as material had been derived from T cells, B-cell-depleted T cells, or PBMCs.

As originally analysed: Amplification of reference gene primers was used by the study to estimate nucleated cell counts. Repertoires were generated with immunoSEQ multiplex PCR, while TCRdb's copy carries only in-frame clones and drops some. V and J calls and clone size are given by that table; D and trimming were obtained from the DNA. The sample has about 180,000 clones; roughly 84% are singletons. The sample was peripheral blood. The TCR sequence derives from a woman aged 80 or over with active or convalescent COVID-19.

The CDR3 reads CASMTPEGPYEQYF. Written as DNA, the CDR3 is TGTGCCAGCATGACGCCGGAGGGTCCCTACGAGCAGTACTTC. The chain combines TRBV2 with TRBJ2-7; possibly TRBD2 for D (6 bases). Germline V CDR1 and CDR2: SNHLY, FYNNEI. The V end lost 7 bases, the J end lost 2 bases, and 15 bases lay between the germline ends. The CDR3 loop spans 14 amino acids.